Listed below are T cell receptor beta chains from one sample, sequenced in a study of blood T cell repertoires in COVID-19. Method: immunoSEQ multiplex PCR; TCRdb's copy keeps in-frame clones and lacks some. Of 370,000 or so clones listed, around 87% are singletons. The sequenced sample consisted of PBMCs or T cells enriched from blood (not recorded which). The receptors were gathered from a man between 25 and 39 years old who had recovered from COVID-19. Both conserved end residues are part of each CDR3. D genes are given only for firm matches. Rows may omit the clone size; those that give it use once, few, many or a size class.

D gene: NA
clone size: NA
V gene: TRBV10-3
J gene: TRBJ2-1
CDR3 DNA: TGTGCCATCAATTCGGACAGCAATGAGCAGTTCTTC
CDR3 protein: CAINSDSNEQFF

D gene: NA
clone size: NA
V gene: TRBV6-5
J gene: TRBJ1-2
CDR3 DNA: TGTGCCAGCATGCACACTATGGGGCTTCTGGGCGACACCTTC
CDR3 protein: CASMHTMGLLGDTF

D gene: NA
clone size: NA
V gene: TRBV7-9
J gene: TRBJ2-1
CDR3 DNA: TGTGCCAGCAGCTTCGTCGGTGCGGGCTTCGGCCTGAAGTTCTTC
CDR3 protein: CASSFVGAGFGLKFF

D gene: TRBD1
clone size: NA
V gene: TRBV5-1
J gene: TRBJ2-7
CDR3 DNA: TGCGCCAGCAGCACGGGACAGCTCTACGAGCAGTACTTC
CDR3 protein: CASSTGQLYEQYF

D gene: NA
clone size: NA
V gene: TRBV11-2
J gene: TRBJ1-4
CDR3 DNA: TGTGCCAGCAGCCCAAGTGGGGCTAGGACAACTAATGAAAAACTGTTTTTT
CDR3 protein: CASSPSGARTTNEKLFF

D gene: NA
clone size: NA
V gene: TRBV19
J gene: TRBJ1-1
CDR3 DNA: TGTGCCAGTAGTATTTCGTCGACTGAAGCTTTCTTT
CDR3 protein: CASSISSTEAFF

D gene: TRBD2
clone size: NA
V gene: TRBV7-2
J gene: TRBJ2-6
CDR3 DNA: TGTGCCAGCAGCTTAGGACTAGCGGGGGGATACTCTGGGGCCAACGTCCTGACTTTC
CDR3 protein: CASSLGLAGGYSGANVLTF

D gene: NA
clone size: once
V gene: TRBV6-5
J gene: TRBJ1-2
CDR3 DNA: TGTGCCAGCAGTTACTCGGACAGAGGCTACACCTTC
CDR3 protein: CASSYSDRGYTF

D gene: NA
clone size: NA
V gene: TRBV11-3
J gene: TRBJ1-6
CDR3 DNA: TGTGCCAGCAGCCCGGGAGGAGATTCACCCCTCCACTTT
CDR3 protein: CASSPGGDSPLHF

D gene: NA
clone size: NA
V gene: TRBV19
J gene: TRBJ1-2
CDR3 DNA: TGTGCCAGTAGTATTTGGGGGACTGACTATGGCTACACCTTC
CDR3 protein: CASSIWGTDYGYTF

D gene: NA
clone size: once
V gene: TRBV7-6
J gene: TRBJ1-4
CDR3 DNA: TGTGCCAGCAGCCGCGGAAACATCGGTGAAAAACTGTTTTTT
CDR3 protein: CASSRGNIGEKLFF

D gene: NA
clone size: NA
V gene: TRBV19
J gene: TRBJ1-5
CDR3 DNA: TGTGCCAGTAGTCCAAGGGGCCAGCCCCAGCATTTT
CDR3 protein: CASSPRGQPQHF

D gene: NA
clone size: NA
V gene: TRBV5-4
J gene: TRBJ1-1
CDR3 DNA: TGTGCCAGCAGCGTAACAGTGAACACTGAAGCTTTCTTT
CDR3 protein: CASSVTVNTEAFF

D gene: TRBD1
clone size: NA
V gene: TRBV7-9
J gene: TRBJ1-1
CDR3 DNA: TGTGCCAGCAGCTTAGGACAGGGAGGTTCGAACACTGAAGCTTTCTTT
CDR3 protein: CASSLGQGGSNTEAFF

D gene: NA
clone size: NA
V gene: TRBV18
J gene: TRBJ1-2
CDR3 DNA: TGTGCCAGCTTTGACAGCGCTTTGAACTATGGCTACACCTTC
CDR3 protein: CASFDSALNYGYTF

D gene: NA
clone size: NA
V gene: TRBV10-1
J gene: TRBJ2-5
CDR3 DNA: TGCGCCAGCAGTGGGGGGCCAGGAGAGACCCAGTACTTC
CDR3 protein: CASSGGPGETQYF

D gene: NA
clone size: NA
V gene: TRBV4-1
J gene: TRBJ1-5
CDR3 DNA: TGCGCCAGCAGCCAAGACAGGACAGTTAGCAATCAGCCCCAGCATTTT
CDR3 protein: CASSQDRTVSNQPQHF

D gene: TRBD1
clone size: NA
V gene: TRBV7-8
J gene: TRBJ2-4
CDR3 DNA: TGTGCCAGCAGCTTCGGACTTCGGACAGGATTAGCCAAAAACATTCAGTACTTC
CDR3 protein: CASSFGLRTGLAKNIQYF

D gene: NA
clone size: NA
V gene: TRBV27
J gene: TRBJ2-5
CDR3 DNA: TGTGCCAGCAGTTTGCAGGGAAGTCGAGAGACCCAGTACTTC
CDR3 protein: CASSLQGSRETQYF

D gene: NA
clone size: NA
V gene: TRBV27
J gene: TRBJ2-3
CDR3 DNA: TGTGCCAGCAGTTTAAGTACGGGGAGAGGGCCGCAGTATTTT
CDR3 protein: CASSLSTGRGPQYF

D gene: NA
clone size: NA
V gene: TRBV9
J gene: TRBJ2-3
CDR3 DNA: TGTGCCAGCAGCGTAGTGACGGGGGGCCATCATACGCAGTATTTT
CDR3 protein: CASSVVTGGHHTQYF

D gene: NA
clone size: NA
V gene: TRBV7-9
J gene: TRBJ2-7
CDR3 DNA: TGTGCCAGCAGCCTATACCGGGACAAGACCTACGAGCAGTACTTC
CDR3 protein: CASSLYRDKTYEQYF

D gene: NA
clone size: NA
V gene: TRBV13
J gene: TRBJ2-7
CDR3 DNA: TGTGCCAGCAGCTCGTCCCGACGGGGCTACGAGCAGTACTTC
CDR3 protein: CASSSSRRGYEQYF

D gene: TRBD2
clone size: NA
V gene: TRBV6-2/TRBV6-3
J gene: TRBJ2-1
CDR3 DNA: TGTGCCAGCAGTCTAGCGGAACCGAGCTCCTACAATGAGCAGTTCTTC
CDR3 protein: CASSLAEPSSYNEQFF

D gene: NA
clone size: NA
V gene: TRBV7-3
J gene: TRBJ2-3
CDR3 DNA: TGTGCCAGCAGCCCAACGGGATTGGCAGATACGCAGTATTTT
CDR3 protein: CASSPTGLADTQYF

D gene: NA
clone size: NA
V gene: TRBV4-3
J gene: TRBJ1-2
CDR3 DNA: TGCGCCAGCAGCCAAGGTGTCCCCGCGGGTAACTATGGCTACACCTTC
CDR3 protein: CASSQGVPAGNYGYTF

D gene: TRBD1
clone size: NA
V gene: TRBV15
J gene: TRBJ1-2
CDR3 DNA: TGTGCCACCAGCAGAGATGCGACAGGGGACTATGGCTACACCTTC
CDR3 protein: CATSRDATGDYGYTF

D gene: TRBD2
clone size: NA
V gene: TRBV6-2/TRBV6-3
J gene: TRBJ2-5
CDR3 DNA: TGTGCCAGCAGTTACGACGGGGGGGTCGGGACCCAGTACTTC
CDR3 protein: CASSYDGGVGTQYF

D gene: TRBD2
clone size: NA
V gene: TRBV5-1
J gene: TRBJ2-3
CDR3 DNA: TGCGCCAGCAGCCGCCTTCTAGCGGACACAGATACGCAGTATTTT
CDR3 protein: CASSRLLADTDTQYF

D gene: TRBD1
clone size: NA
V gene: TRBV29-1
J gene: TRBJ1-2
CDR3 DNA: TGCAGCGTCGCAGGGGGCTTAGGCTACACCTTC
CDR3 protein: CSVAGGLGYTF

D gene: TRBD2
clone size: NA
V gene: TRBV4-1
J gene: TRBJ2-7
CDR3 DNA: TGCGCCAGCAGCCAAGATCCCGAGCGGGGGGGCTTTTACGAGCAGTACTTC
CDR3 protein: CASSQDPERGGFYEQYF

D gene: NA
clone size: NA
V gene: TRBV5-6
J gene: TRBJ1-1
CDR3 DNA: TGTGCCAGCAGGGACACAGGGTGGGGCACTGAAGCTTTCTTT
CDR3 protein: CASRDTGWGTEAFF

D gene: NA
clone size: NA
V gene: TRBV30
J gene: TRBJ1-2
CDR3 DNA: TGTGCCTGGAGAAGGGGCCAGGGGACCTATGGCTACACCTTC
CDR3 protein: CAWRRGQGTYGYTF

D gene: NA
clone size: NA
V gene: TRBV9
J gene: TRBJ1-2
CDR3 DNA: TGTGCCAGCAGCGTAGGCCCGGAGAACTATGGCTACACCTTC
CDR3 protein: CASSVGPENYGYTF

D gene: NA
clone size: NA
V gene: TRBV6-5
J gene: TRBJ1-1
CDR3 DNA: TGTGCCAGCAGTTACTCGGACATCACTGAAGCTTTCTTT
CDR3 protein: CASSYSDITEAFF

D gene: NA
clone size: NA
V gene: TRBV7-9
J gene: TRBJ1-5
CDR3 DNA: TGTGCCAGCAGCTTCGGCGGCCATAGCAATCAGCCCCAGCATTTT
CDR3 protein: CASSFGGHSNQPQHF

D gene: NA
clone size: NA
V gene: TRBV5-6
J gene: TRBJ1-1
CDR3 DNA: TGTGCCAGCAGCTTTGTAGGCAGGCAGGAAGAAGCTTTCTTT
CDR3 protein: CASSFVGRQEEAFF

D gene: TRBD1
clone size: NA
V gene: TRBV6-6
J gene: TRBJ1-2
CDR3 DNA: TGTGCCAGCAGTTACGCCCAGGGGGATGGCTACACCTTC
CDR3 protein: CASSYAQGDGYTF

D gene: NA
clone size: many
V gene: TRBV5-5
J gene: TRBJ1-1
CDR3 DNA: TGTGCCAGCAGCCTCGGGACACCTTCTGAAGCTTTCTTT
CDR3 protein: CASSLGTPSEAFF

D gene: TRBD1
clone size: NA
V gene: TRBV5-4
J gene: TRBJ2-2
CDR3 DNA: TGTGCCACCATGCTTCTGACAGGGAAGAACACCGGGGAGCTGTTTTTT
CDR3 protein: CATMLLTGKNTGELFF

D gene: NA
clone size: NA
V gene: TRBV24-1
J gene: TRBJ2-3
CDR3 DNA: TGTGCCACCAGTGACCCGAGGGGGACAGATACGCAGTATTTT
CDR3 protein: CATSDPRGTDTQYF

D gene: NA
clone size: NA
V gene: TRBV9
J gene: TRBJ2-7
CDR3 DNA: TGTGCCAGCAGCGTAGAGGCCGGGGACTCCTACGAGCAGTACTTC
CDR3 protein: CASSVEAGDSYEQYF

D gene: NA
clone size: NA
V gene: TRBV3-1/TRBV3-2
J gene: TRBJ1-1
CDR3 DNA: TGTGCCAGCAGCCAAGTCTCTCAGTCCACTGAAGCTTTCTTT
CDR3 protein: CASSQVSQSTEAFF

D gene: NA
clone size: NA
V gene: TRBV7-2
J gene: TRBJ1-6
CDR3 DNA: TGTGCCAGCAGCTTTAGCAGCTCCTATAATTCACCCCTCCACTTT
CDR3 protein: CASSFSSSYNSPLHF

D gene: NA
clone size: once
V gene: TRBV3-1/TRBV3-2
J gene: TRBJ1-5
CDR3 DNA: TGTGCCAGCAGCCAAAACGGTCGCAATCAGCCCCAGCATTTT
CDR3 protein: CASSQNGRNQPQHF

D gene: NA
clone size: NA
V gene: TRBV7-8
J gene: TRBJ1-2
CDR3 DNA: TGTGCCAGCAGCCTTCAGGGTCCTAACTATGGCTACACCTTC
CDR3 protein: CASSLQGPNYGYTF

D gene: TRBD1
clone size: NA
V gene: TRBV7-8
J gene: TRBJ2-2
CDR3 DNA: TGTGCCAGCACCAGGGGACAGATAAACACCGGGGAGCTGTTTTTT
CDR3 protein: CASTRGQINTGELFF

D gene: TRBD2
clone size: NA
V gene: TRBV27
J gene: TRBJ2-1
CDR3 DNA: TGTGCCAGCAGACCGACTAGCGGGACATACAATGAGCAGTTCTTC
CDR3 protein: CASRPTSGTYNEQFF

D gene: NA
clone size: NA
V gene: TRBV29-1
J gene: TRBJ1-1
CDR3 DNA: TGCAGCGTTGAAGATCGACGACAGGTGAACACTGAAGCTTTCTTT
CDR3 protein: CSVEDRRQVNTEAFF

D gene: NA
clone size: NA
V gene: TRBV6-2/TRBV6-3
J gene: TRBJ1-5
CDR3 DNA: TGTGCCAGCAGTTCCTCCTCGACAGGTTGGTACCAGCCCCAGCATTTT
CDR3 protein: CASSSSSTGWYQPQHF